These T cell receptor beta chains were read from a single sample in a study of metastatic and nonmetastatic thyroid tumors. TCRdb re-called the PCR reads via MiXCR. The table shows roughly 40,000 clones, with under 20% occurring only once. Sequences were obtained from tumor tissue. The source of these receptors is a female donor with papillary thyroid cancer or a benign thyroid nodule (not recorded which). Some clones in this sample may be carry-over from other donors' samples. CDR3s include the opening cysteine and the closing phenylalanine or tryptophan. The D gene is left open where the match is weak. Where a row states a size, it is once, few, many or the class of an expanded clone; other rows omit it.

TRBD2,12,TRBV11-1,many,TRBJ2-1,TGTGCCACCCAGACTAGCGGCAATGAGCAGTTCTTC,CATQTSGNEQFF
.,13,TRBV30,many,TRBJ1-6,TGTGCCTGGAGGGGACATACGCAATCACCCCTCCACTTT,CAWRGHTQSPLHF
.,12,TRBV30,.,TRBJ2-1,TGTGCCTGGAGTGTACGTATCGATGAGCAGTTCTTC,CAWSVRIDEQFF
.,15,TRBV4-3,many,TRBJ1-2,TGCGCCAGCAGCCAAGGGTCAAAAACTAACTATGGCTACACCTTC,CASSQGSKTNYGYTF
TRBD1,17,TRBV6-2/TRBV6-3,.,TRBJ2-3,TGTGCCAGCAGTTACCCGGGACAGGGTGGGGGCGTAGATACGCAGTATTTT,CASSYPGQGGGVDTQYF
TRBD2,13,TRBV7-6,many,TRBJ2-7,TGTGCCAGCAACAGTGGTGGGGGGGACGAGCAGTACTTC,CASNSGGGDEQYF
.,16,TRBV4-1,many,TRBJ2-3,TGCGCCAGCAGCCAAGAGGTCTCTTGGGGCGCAGATACGCAGTATTTT,CASSQEVSWGADTQYF
.,15,TRBV7-2,once,TRBJ1-2,TGTGCCAGCAGCTCGACGTTGGTTGTGTCCTATTGCTACACCTTC,CASSSTLVVSYCYTF
TRBD2,14,TRBV20-1,many,TRBJ2-7,TGCAGTGCTAGACCCGGGACTAGCGCCTACGAGCAGTACTTC,CSARPGTSAYEQYF
.,14,TRBV12-3/TRBV12-4,many,TRBJ1-3,TGTGCCAGCAGTAAGACAGTCTCTGGAAACACCATATATTTT,CASSKTVSGNTIYF
.,14,TRBV27,few,TRBJ2-7,TGTGCCAGCAGTCAAGGGGGGTGGGGCTACGAGCAGTACTTC,CASSQGGWGYEQYF
.,13,TRBV10-2,.,TRBJ2-7,TGCGCCAGCGCGGACAGTGCTCCCTATGAGCAGTACTTC,CASADSAPYEQYF
TRBD2,15,TRBV10-2,many,TRBJ2-1,TGCGCCAGCAGTGAGTCTGAGCGGGGGGGTGAGGAGCAGTTCTTC,CASSESERGGEEQFF
.,14,TRBV7-2,many,TRBJ1-6,TGTGCCAGCAGCCTCACATACAGGGCTTCACCCCTCCACTTT,CASSLTYRASPLHF
.,14,TRBV5-6,many,TRBJ2-5,TGTGCCAGCAGCCGTAGGGGTTCCGGGGAGACCCAGTACTTC,CASSRRGSGETQYF
TRBD1,13,TRBV2,many,TRBJ1-2,TGTGCCAGCAGGGCGGGACAGTTGTATGGCTACACCTTC,CASRAGQLYGYTF
.,13,TRBV20-1,.,TRBJ1-1,TGCAGTGCCTCTGCCGGGAGAGACACTGAAGCTTTCTTT,CSASAGRDTEAFF
TRBD1,14,TRBV5-1,many,TRBJ1-2,TGCGCCAGCAGCTTGGGACAGGGGATGTCTGGCTACACCTTC,CASSLGQGMSGYTF
.,14,TRBV5-1,.,TRBJ1-2,TGCGCCAGCAGCCTGACGGGAGGGAACTATGGCTACACCTTC,CASSLTGGNYGYTF
.,12,TRBV19,many,TRBJ1-2,TGTGCCAGTGGAAGGTTGGGGGTTGGCTACACCTTC,CASGRLGVGYTF
.,13,TRBV6-1,many,TRBJ1-2,TGTGCCAGCAGTGAAAGATCGCGCTATGGCTACACCTTC,CASSERSRYGYTF
.,14,TRBV7-9,few,TRBJ2-1,TGTGCCAGCAGCCAGGGGGGGGGTGACAATGAGCAGTTCTTC,CASSQGGGDNEQFF
.,16,TRBV11-2,many,TRBJ1-6,TGTGCCAGCAGCACACAACTCCCGACAGTAAATTCACCCCTCCACTTT,CASSTQLPTVNSPLHF
TRBD1,15,TRBV7-2,many,TRBJ2-7,TGTGCCAGCAGCTCGCGACCGGGACAGTCCTACGAGCAGTACTTC,CASSSRPGQSYEQYF
.,12,TRBV30,.,TRBJ2-4,TGTGCCTGGAGTGTACACGGAGGGTATAAGTACTTC,CAWSVHGGYKYF
.,15,TRBV27,few,TRBJ1-5,TGTGCCAGCAGCCCCTGGTCAGTGGGCAATCAGCCCCAGCATTTT,CASSPWSVGNQPQHF
.,17,TRBV12-3/TRBV12-4,.,TRBJ2-2,TGTGCCAGCAGGAGAACAGGGTCCCCGAGGAAAAACGGGGAGCTGTTTTTT,CASRRTGSPRKNGELFF
TRBD1,15,TRBV6-1,many,TRBJ2-2,TGTGCCAGCAGCCCGGACAGGGGGCTGATCGGGGAGCTGTTTTTT,CASSPDRGLIGELFF
.,13,TRBV7-8,.,TRBJ1-5,TGTGCCAGCAGCCGGGACAACAATCAGCCCCAGCATTTT,CASSRDNNQPQHF
TRBD2,13,TRBV7-2,.,TRBJ2-7,TGTGCCAGCAGACTAGCGGGAGGATACGAGCAGTACTTC,CASRLAGGYEQYF
.,13,TRBV12-3/TRBV12-4,.,TRBJ2-7,TGTGCCAGCACCAGGACAACCACCTACGAGCAGTACTTC,CASTRTTTYEQYF
.,13,TRBV6-1,few,TRBJ1-1,TGTGCCAGCAGTGAACAAACTAACACTGAGGCTTTCTTT,CASSEQTNTEAFF
.,15,TRBV14,.,TRBJ1-2,TGTGCCAGCAGCCATTCGTACCAGTTTAACTATGGCTACACCTTC,CASSHSYQFNYGYTF
.,10,TRBV5-1,.,TRBJ1-1,TGCGCCAGCAGTTTTATCGAAGCTTTCTTT,CASSFIEAFF
TRBD1,14,TRBV27,many,TRBJ2-5,TGTGCCAGCAGCAGAGCAGGGGGCGTAGAGACCCAGTACTTC,CASSRAGGVETQYF
.,16,TRBV20-1,.,TRBJ2-2,TGCAGTGCTAGATCCAGCTGGGCAGGCGTCACCGGGGAGCTGTTTTTT,CSARSSWAGVTGELFF